The 21 T cell receptor beta chains below all came from one sample that was sequenced in a study of response to subunit inactivated influenza vaccine. TCRdb itself ran the RT-PCR reads through MiXCR, one entry per CDR3 protein. The sample lists around 750,000 distinct CDR3 sequences; approximately 22% were seen once. The source was PBMCs from blood, collected about 5 days after vaccination. The receptors shown here come from a man over 45 who received an inactivated influenza vaccine.

The chain is built from TRBV7-2 and TRBJ2-5; possibly TRBD1 or TRBD2 for D (5 bases each). CDR3 length equals 14 residues. Germline assignment: CDR1 SGHTA and CDR2 FQGNSA. V lost 5 bases and J 1 base, leaving 11 bases between the germline ends. The CDR3 DNA sequence: TGTGCCAGCAGCCGAGGGGCCCGCCAAGAGACCCAGTACTTC. Residues: CASSRGARQETQYF.

The chain recombines TRBV15 with TRBJ2-7; 8 bases line up with TRBD1. V gave up 5 bases and J gave up 4 bases; unmatched junction bases: 4. The CDR3 has 13 amino acids. CDR1 is LNHNV, CDR2 YYDKDF, per germline (reference sequence). CDR3 nucleotide sequence: TGTGCCACCAGCCGGACAGGGTTTTACGAGCAGTACTTC. Protein: CATSRTGFYEQYF. Variable domain in full (rest from reference TRBV15 and TRBJ2-7): DAMVIQNPRYQVTQFGKPVTLSCSQTLNHNVMYWYQQKSSQAPKLLFHYYDKDFNNEADTPDNFQSRRPNTSFCFLDIRSPGLGDTAMYLCATSRTGFYEQYFGPGTRLTVT.

This chain connects TRBV4-3 to TRBJ1-1; 11 bases match TRBD1. The germline CDR1 and CDR2 sequences are LGHNA and YSLEER. V shed 0 bases, J shed 5 bases, and the junction held 5 bases outside the gene matches. The CDR3 contains 16 residues. CDR3 DNA sequence: TGCGCCAGCAGCCAAGATATCGGGACAGGGGGGACTGAAGCTTTCTTT. Its translation is CASSQDIGTGGTEAFF.

This clonotype was seen a handful of times. This CDR3 is CSGRSSHEQYF. The DNA for the CDR3 is TGCAGTGGCCGATCTTCCCACGAGCAGTACTTC. The chain recombines TRBV20-1 with TRBJ2-7, with no clear D. Trimming removed 7 bases at V and 5 bases at J, with 12 bases between. This CDR3 has 11 amino acids. Germline V lookup: CDR1 DFQATT, CDR2 SNEGSKA (reference sequence).

This clonotype was detected ten times or more. The rearrangement uses TRBV20-1 and TRBJ2-7; no clear D. Deletions cut 6 bases from V and 5 bases from J, with 5 bases between. The CDR3 length is 9 residues. The germline CDR1 and CDR2 sequences are DFQATT and SNEGSKA (reference sequence). This chain's CDR3 is CSASNEQYF. The CDR3 DNA sequence: TGCAGTGCCTCAAACGAGCAGTACTTC.

This clonotype has at least ten counts. The DNA of the CDR3 is TGCGCCAGCAGCCAAGACAGGGCGAACATTCAGTACTTC. It translates to CASSQDRANIQYF. This sequence joins TRBV4-3 and TRBJ2-4, with D perhaps matching TRBD1 (5 bases). Trimming cost V 0 bases and J 7 bases, with 7 bases left between them. This CDR3 has 13 amino acids. Per germline, CDR1 LGHNA and CDR2 YSLEER.

At least ten counts were recorded for this clonotype. This chain uses TRBV10-3 with TRBJ2-5, with 11 bases identical to TRBD2. The germline V gene encodes CDR1 ENHRY and CDR2 SYGVKD. Unmatched junction bases numbered 5, after V lost 10 bases and J lost 1 base. The CDR3 covers 14 residues. For the CDR3, the DNA is TGTGCCACCCGGACTAGCGGGCGCCAAGAGACCCAGTACTTC. Amino acid sequence: CATRTSGRQETQYF.

CDR3 DNA: TGTGCCACCCGGGACAGGTGGATCGAGCAGTACTTC. Its translation: CATRDRWIEQYF. The chain joins TRBV6-5 to TRBJ2-7, with 8 bases aligning to TRBD1. V lost 10 bases and J lost 6; bases outside the gene matches: 8. The germline V gene encodes CDR1 MNHEY and CDR2 SVGAGI. This CDR3 spans 12 amino acids.

The rearrangement links TRBV28 to TRBJ2-5, with 8 bases identical to TRBD1. V lost 9 bases and J lost 7; bases outside the gene matches: 19. Germline V CDR1 and CDR2: MDHEN, SYDVKM. The CDR3 has 16 residues. The CDR3 nucleotides read TGTGCCAGTAATAAGTACCCCGGGACAGGCTCTGGGACCCAGTACTTC. Translation: CASNKYPGTGSGTQYF.

The chain employs TRBV6-2 or TRBV6-3 and TRBJ2-2, with a possible D match to TRBD2 (6 bases). The germline V gene encodes CDR1 MNHEY and CDR2 SVGEGT. The V and J ends lost 2 bases and 2 bases respectively, with 15 bases between them. The CDR3 consists of 17 residues. The CDR3 here is CASSYTFGSTNTGELFF. For the CDR3, the DNA is TGTGCCAGCAGTTACACCTTCGGGAGTACAAACACCGGGGAGCTGTTTTTT.

This clonotype was seen repeatedly, ten times or more. The chain combines TRBV4-1 with TRBJ2-1; D is possibly TRBD2 (5 bases). V was clipped by 0 bases and J by 2 bases, with 20 bases between them. The CDR3 runs to 19 residues. Germline CDR1 MGHRA, CDR2 YSYEKL. The CDR3 region is CASSQDAVNKGDPYNEQFF. CDR3 nucleotide sequence: TGCGCCAGCAGCCAAGATGCTGTAAACAAGGGAGATCCCTACAATGAGCAGTTCTTC.

The chain carries TRBV20-1 and TRBJ2-7; D may be TRBD2 (6 bases). The CDR3 is made up of 14 amino acids. Trimming left V 5 bases short and J 2 bases short, with 16 bases between. Germline-derived CDR1 and CDR2 are DFQATT and SNEGSKA (reference sequence). CDR3 in amino acids: CSALSGLRTYEQYF. The CDR3 DNA follows: TGCAGTGCTTTATCGGGACTCCGGACCTACGAGCAGTACTTC.

This clonotype was seen many times. The chain is built from TRBV20-1 and TRBJ2-1; 7 nucleotides line up with TRBD2. The CDR3 is 15 residues long. Per germline, CDR1 DFQATT and CDR2 SNEGSKA (reference sequence). Unmatched junction bases numbered 6, after V lost 0 bases and J lost 4 bases. The chain's CDR3 is CSARDWASGYNEQFF. The CDR3 DNA sequence: TGCAGTGCTAGAGATTGGGCTAGCGGATACAATGAGCAGTTCTTC.

CDR3 protein: CASSQLGGDNEQFF. As DNA, the CDR3 is TGTGCCAGCAGTCAGTTGGGCGGGGACAATGAGCAGTTCTTC. The V gene is TRBV12-3 or TRBV12-4, the J gene TRBJ2-1; tentative D call: TRBD2 (6 bases). V lost 5 bases, J lost 5 bases, and 13 bases lay in between. The CDR3 has 14 amino acids.

This clonotype has just a few counts. The chain recombines TRBV2 with TRBJ1-5; TRBD1 matches 8 bases. This CDR3 contains 13 residues. Germline CDR1 and CDR2: SNHLY and FYNNEI. J was trimmed by 5 bases and V by 6 bases; bases with no gene match: 3. The CDR3: CASREDRDQPQHF. CDR3 in DNA: TGTGCCAGCAGGGAGGACAGGGATCAGCCCCAGCATTTT.

The CDR3 here is CASKTSGRAVQTQYF. CDR3 nucleotides: TGTGCCAGCAAGACTAGCGGGAGGGCGGTTCAGACCCAGTACTTC. V and J are TRBV6-2 or TRBV6-3 and TRBJ2-5, with 14 bases identical to TRBD2. Germline CDR1 MNHEY, CDR2 SVGEGT. Losses at the gene ends were 7 bases for V and 6 bases for J; bases not matched to a gene: 7. CDR3 length: 15 amino acids.

This clonotype was observed once. The chain is built from TRBV5-1 and TRBJ1-2, with 11 nucleotides matching TRBD1. Germline-derived CDR1 and CDR2 are SGHRS and YFSETQ. The CDR3 is made up of 16 amino acids. The trim removed 4 bases at V and 5 bases at J, leaving 10 bases unmatched. The CDR3 region has the DNA TGCGCCAGCAGCGAAGGGACAGGGGGACAGTCATATGGCTACACCTTC. This codes for CASSEGTGGQSYGYTF.

The chain recombines TRBV24-1 with TRBJ1-5; D is perhaps TRBD1 (6 bases). This CDR3 has 16 residues. The ends were cut back, 2 bases at V and 2 bases at J, with 12 bases in the middle. The germline CDR1 and CDR2 sequences are KGHDR and SFDVKD. The CDR3 bases are TGTGCCACCAGTGATTCTTCACGACAGGGCAATCAGCCCCAGCATTTT. This gives the protein CATSDSSRQGNQPQHF.

This clonotype has just a few counts. The V and J genes are TRBV5-6 and TRBJ2-2; D might be TRBD1 (5 bases). The CDR3 totals 16 residues. The V and J ends lost 6 bases and 6 bases respectively, with 21 bases between them. Germline loops: CDR1 SGHDT, CDR2 YYEEEE. As DNA, the CDR3 is TGTGCCAGCACTCAAAATGGGGCGACGTCTCCCGGGGAGCTGTTTTTT. It yields the protein CASTQNGATSPGELFF.

This clonotype was found many times. The rearrangement links TRBV5-1 to TRBJ2-2, with D possibly TRBD2 on 6 matching bases. V lost 6 bases and J lost 2, with 14 bases in between. The CDR3 extends over 15 amino acids. In germline, CDR1 is SGHRS, CDR2 YFSETQ. The CDR3 coding sequence is TGCGCCAGCAACGTGGCGGGGAGTAACACCGGGGAGCTGTTTTTT. Translating gives CASNVAGSNTGELFF.

The chain uses TRBV4-2 and TRBJ2-7; TRBD2 matches at 8 bases. The CDR3 contains 14 residues. J lost 5 bases, V lost 3 bases, and 6 bases had no gene match. Looked up from germline, CDR1 is LGHNA and CDR2 is YNFKEQ. Here the CDR3 reads CASSHPGRGDEQYF. DNA for the CDR3: TGTGCCAGCAGCCACCCAGGGCGGGGGGACGAGCAGTACTTC.